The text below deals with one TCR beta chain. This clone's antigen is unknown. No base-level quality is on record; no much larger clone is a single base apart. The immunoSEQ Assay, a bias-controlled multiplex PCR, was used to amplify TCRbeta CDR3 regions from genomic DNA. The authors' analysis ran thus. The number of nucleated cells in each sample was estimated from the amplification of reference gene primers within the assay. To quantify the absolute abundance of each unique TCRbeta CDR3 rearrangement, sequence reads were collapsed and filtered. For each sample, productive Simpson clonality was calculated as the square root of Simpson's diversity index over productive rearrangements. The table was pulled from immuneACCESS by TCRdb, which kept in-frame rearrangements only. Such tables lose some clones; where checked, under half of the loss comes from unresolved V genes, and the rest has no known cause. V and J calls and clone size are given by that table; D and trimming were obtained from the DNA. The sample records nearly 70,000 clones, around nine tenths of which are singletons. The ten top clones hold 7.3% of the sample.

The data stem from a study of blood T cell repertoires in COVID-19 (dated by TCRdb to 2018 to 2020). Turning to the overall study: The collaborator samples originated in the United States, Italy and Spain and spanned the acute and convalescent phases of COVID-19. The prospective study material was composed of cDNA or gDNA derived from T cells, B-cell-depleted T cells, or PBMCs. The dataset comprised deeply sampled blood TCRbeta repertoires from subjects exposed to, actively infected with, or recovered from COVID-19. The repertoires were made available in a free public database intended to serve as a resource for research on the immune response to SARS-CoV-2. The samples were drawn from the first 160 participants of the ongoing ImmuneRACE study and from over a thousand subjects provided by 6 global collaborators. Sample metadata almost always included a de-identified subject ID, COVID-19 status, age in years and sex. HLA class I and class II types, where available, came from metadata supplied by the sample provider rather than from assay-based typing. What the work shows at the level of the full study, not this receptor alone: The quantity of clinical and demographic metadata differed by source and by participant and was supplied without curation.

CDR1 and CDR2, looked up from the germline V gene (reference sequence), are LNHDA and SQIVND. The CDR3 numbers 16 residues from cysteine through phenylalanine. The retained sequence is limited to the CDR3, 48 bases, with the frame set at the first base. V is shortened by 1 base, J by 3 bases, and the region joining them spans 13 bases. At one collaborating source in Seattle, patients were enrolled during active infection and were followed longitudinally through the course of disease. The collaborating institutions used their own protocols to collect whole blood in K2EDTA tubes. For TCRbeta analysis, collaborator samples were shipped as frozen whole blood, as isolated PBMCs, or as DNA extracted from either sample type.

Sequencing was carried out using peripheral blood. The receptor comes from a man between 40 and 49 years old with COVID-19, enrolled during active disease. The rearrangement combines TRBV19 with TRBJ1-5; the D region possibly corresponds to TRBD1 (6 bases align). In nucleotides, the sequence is TGTGCCAGTAGTATAGGGGGGGGCAGGAACAATCAGCCCCAGCATTTT. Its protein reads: CASSIGGGRNNQPQHF.